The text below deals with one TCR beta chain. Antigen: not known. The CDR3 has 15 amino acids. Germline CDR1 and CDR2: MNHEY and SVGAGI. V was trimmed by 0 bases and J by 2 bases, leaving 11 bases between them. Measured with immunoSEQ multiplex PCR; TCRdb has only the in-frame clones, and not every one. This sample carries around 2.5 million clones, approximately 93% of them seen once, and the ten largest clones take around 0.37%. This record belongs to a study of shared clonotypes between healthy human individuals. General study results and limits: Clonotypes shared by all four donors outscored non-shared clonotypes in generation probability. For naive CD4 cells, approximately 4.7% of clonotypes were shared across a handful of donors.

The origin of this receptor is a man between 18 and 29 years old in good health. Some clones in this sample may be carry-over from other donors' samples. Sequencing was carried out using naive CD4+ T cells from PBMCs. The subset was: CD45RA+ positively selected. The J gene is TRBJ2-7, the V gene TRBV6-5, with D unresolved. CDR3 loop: CASSYSKVRAYEQYF. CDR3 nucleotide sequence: TGTGCCAGCAGTTACTCGAAAGTCCGGGCCTACGAGCAGTACTTC.